These 3 T cell receptor beta chains were sequenced from one sample in a study of identical twins. TCRdb called the 5' RACE reads again in MiXCR, with one record for every CDR3 protein. The sample holds 450,000 to 650,000 distinct CDR3 sequences, 9.5% to 10% seen once. These data were also reused for a study on yellow fever vaccine responses in identical twins.

Sequencing input: PBMCs. The receptors derive from a young woman in good health.

This clonotype occurred many times. The chain employs TRBV7-2 and TRBJ1-3, with D perhaps TRBD1 (5 bases). CDR1 is SGHTA, CDR2 FQGNSA, per germline. There are 14 residues in the CDR3. Trimming pared 3 bases from V and 3 bases from J, leaving 9 bases between. In nucleotides, the CDR3 is TGTGCCAGCAGCTTTCTGGGGGGTGGAAACACCATATATTTT. Protein sequence: CASSFLGGGNTIYF.

This clonotype was counted many times. The junction departs from germline at one end; a sequencing error may be responsible. V is TRBV25-1 and J is TRBJ1-4, with D unclear. The germline CDR1 and CDR2 sequences are MGHDK and SYGVNS. The CDR3 length is 13 residues. The CDR3: CASSWRGNEKLFF. The CDR3 DNA reads TGTGCCAGTTCATGGAGAGGTAATGAAAAACTCTTTTTT.

CDR3 DNA sequence: TGTGCCAGCAGCGCCTCAACAGGGTACGAGACCCAGTACTTC. This translates into CASSASTGYETQYF. This sequence joins TRBV7-9 and TRBJ2-5; D is possibly TRBD1 (6 bases). CDR1 is SEHNR and CDR2 is FQNEAQ in the germline V gene (reference sequence). The germline V and J ends were trimmed by 5 bases and 5 bases, with 15 bases remaining between them. The CDR3 covers 14 residues.